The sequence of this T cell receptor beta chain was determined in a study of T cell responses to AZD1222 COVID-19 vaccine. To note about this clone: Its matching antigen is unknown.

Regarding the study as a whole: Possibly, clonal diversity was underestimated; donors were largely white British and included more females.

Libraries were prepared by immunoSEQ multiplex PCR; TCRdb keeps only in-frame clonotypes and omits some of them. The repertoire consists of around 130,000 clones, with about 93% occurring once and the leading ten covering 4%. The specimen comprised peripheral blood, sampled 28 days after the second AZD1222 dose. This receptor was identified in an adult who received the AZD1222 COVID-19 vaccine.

The CDR3 DNA reads as TGTGCCAGCGCCGACAGGGGCCCTCCTAACACCGGGGAGCTGTTTTTT. Translation: CASADRGPPNTGELFF. This chain links TRBV21-1 with TRBJ2-2; TRBD1, the table's D call, lacks a check against the DNA. TRBV21-1 is a known pseudogene. The CDR3 loop spans 16 amino acids.